This T cell receptor beta chain was sequenced for a study of beta chain features in type 1 diabetes. Findings and limits, study-wide: Among patients with Type 1 diabetes, TCRB CDR3s were moderately but significantly shorter in every one of the four CD4+ subsets.

Isolated RNA was reverse transcribed in full, so expressed TCRB transcripts were sequenced. The table came from immunoSEQ multiplex PCR; TCRdb's copy has only in-frame clones and leaves some out. The sample records fewer than 200,000 clones, over 9% being singletons. Per the germline V gene, CDR1 is SGHTA and CDR2 is FQGNSA. The V gene lost 5 bases and the J gene lost 2 bases, with 13 bases spanning the gap. The length of the CDR3 is 14 residues. This clone has a handful of counts. The antigen is not known. The origin of this receptor is a man aged 25-40 years with type 1 diabetes. The chain carries TRBV7-2 and TRBJ2-7; D gene ambiguous. The sample was central memory CD4+ T cells from blood. The CDR3 coding sequence is TGTGCCAGCAGCCCTGGCGGAGATGCCTACGAGCAGTACTTC. Translation: CASSPGGDAYEQYF. Filled out from reference TRBV7-2 and TRBJ2-7, the complete variable domain reads GAGVSQSPSNKVTEKGKDVELRCDPISGHTALYWYRQSLGQGLEFLIYFQGNSAPDKSGLPSDRFSAERTGGSVSTLTIQRTQQEDSAVYLCASSPGGDAYEQYFGPGTRLTVT.